The 17 T cell receptor beta chains given below trace back to one sample, sequenced in a study of cytomegalovirus exposure and HLA in healthy donors. PCR amplification relied on 60 Vbeta primers (plus 13 Jbeta primers). Profiled with immunoSEQ multiplex PCR; TCRdb holds only in-frame clones, not every one. The profile shows about 100,000 clones, 60% to 80% of them singletons. The sample consisted of PBMCs. The receptor set was obtained from a man in his sixties in good health and CMV-seropositive.

The chain carries TRBV4-1 and TRBJ1-3; 8 bases are shared with TRBD1. The CDR3 has 17 residues. Germline-derived CDR1 and CDR2 are MGHRA and YSYEKL. J lost 4 bases, V lost 4 bases, and 12 bases had no gene match. This chain's CDR3 is CASSRSPTGDGGNTIYF. The CDR3 nucleotides read TGCGCCAGCAGCCGATCCCCGACAGGGGACGGGGGAAACACCATATATTTT.

V and J are TRBV10-3 and TRBJ2-7; D is possibly TRBD2 (6 bases). Germline lookup yields CDR1 ENHRY and CDR2 SYGVKD. The CDR3 contains 13 residues. The V gene lost 8 bases and the J gene lost 3 bases, with 14 bases spanning the gap. The DNA of the CDR3 is TGTGCCATCTCCTCCCGGGAGATCTACGAGCAGTACTTC. It codes for CAISSREIYEQYF.

J is TRBJ1-2 and V is TRBV5-5, with 8 bases matching TRBD1. There are 14 residues in the CDR3. Germline V gene sequence: CDR1 SGHKS, CDR2 YYEKEE (reference sequence). Trimming at V came to 0 bases and at J to 8 bases, leaving 6 bases not matched to a gene. This CDR3 reads CASSLGQGAGGYTF. The CDR3 nucleotides are TGTGCCAGCAGCTTGGGGCAGGGGGCGGGGGGCTACACCTTC.

This clone has only a few counts. The chain recombines TRBV2 with TRBJ2-7; no definite D call. The CDR3 is made up of 12 amino acids. CDR1 is SNHLY and CDR2 is FYNNEI in the germline V gene. V gave up 8 bases and J gave up 2 bases, with 10 bases separating them. The CDR3 loop reads CASSVGAYEQYF. The DNA of the CDR3 is TGTGCCAGCTCGGTGGGCGCCTACGAGCAGTACTTC.

In its sample, this clone was seen a few times. The chain carries TRBV16 and TRBJ2-2; 8 bases match TRBD1. The germline V gene has CDR1 KGHSY and CDR2 FQNENV. The V gene end was trimmed by 5 bases and the J gene end by 5 bases; junction bases not matched to a gene: 13. This CDR3 comprises 17 residues. CDR3 nucleotides: TGTGCCAGCAGCGTGACGTCGGGACAGGTGCAAACCGGGGAGCTGTTTTTT. Protein sequence: CASSVTSGQVQTGELFF.

The chain recombines TRBV5-1 with TRBJ2-5; 11 nucleotides line up with TRBD2. The CDR3 has 17 residues. Germline V CDR1 and CDR2: SGHRS, YFSETQ. V was clipped by 3 bases and J by 5 bases; unmatched bases: 12. CDR3 region: CASSSPGLAVKGETQYF. In DNA form, the CDR3 reads TGCGCCAGCAGCTCTCCGGGACTAGCGGTTAAGGGGGAGACCCAGTACTTC.

The rearrangement joins TRBV6-1 to TRBJ1-1, with D tentatively TRBD1 (6 bases). There are 13 residues in the CDR3. V gave up 5 bases and J gave up 2 bases, with 9 bases separating them. The V gene's germline CDR1 is MNHNS and CDR2 SASEGT. The CDR3 DNA reads as TGTGCCAGCAGTCGGACAGCCAACACTGAAGCTTTCTTT. Translation: CASSRTANTEAFF.

CDR3 coding DNA: TGTGCCAGCAGCTCTCGACCAGGGTTGGGCACAGATACGCAGTATTTT. This sequence encodes CASSSRPGLGTDTQYF. This chain connects TRBV9 to TRBJ2-3; a weak D match, TRBD1 (5 bases). Looked up from germline, CDR1 is SGDLS and CDR2 is YYNGEE. There are 16 residues in the CDR3. V lost 4 bases and J 1 base, leaving 16 bases between the germline ends.

V is TRBV12-5 and J is TRBJ1-5, with TRBD1 matching 8 bases. V shed 6 bases, J shed 5 bases, and the junction held 9 bases outside the gene matches. This CDR3 contains 15 residues. Germline V gene lookup returns CDR1 LGHNT and CDR2 FRNRAP. CDR3 sequence: CASGPGQGLYQPQHF. The CDR3, as DNA: TGTGCTAGTGGCCCCGGACAGGGTCTTTATCAGCCCCAGCATTTT.

This chain connects TRBV19 to TRBJ1-6; TRBD1 matches at 9 bases. V lost 6 bases and J lost 7; bases outside the gene matches: 4. The CDR3 has 14 residues. Germline CDR1 is LNHDA and CDR2 is SQIVND (reference sequence). The CDR3 is CASRAGTGNSPLHF. Here the CDR3 DNA reads TGTGCCAGTAGGGCCGGGACAGGGAATTCACCCCTCCACTTT. The full variable domain, rest sourced from reference TRBV19 and TRBJ1-6, is DGGITQSPKYLFRKEGQNVTLSCEQNLNHDAMYWYRQDPGQGLRLIYYSQIVNDFQKGDIAEGYSVSREKKESFPLTVTSAQKNPTAFYLCASRAGTGNSPLHFGNGTRLTVT.

The chain recombines TRBV12-5 with TRBJ2-2; unclear D gene. This CDR3 contains 12 residues. Germline V gene data show CDR1 as LGHNT and CDR2 as FRNRAP. With 4 bases removed from V and 4 bases from J, the gap between germline ends came to 4 bases. The CDR3 here is CASGSVTGELFF. The CDR3, as DNA: TGTGCTAGTGGTTCCGTCACCGGGGAGCTGTTTTTT.

V and J are TRBV6-5 and TRBJ1-1; D is ambiguous. V lost 8 bases and J lost 5, with 15 bases in between. Per the germline V gene, CDR1 is MNHEY and CDR2 is SVGAGI. This CDR3 is built from 13 residues. In nucleotides, the CDR3 is TGTGCCAGCGTCCGAGGCGGGGAAACTGAAGCTTTCTTT. The encoded protein is CASVRGGETEAFF.

The rearrangement uses TRBV5-6 and TRBJ1-2; D is unresolved. V lost 3 bases and J 8 bases, leaving 8 bases between the germline ends. Germline CDR1 reads SGHDT; CDR2 reads YYEEEE. CDR3 length equals 11 residues. CDR3 sequence reads: CASSSRIGYTF. The CDR3 nucleotides read TGTGCCAGCAGCTCGAGGATCGGCTACACCTTC. The whole variable domain, filled in from reference TRBV5-6 and TRBJ1-2, reads DAGVTQSPTHLIKTRGQQVTLRCSPKSGHDTVSWYQQALGQGPQFIFQYYEEEERQRGNFPDRFSGHQFPNYSSELNVNALLLGDSALYLCASSSRIGYTFGSGTRLTVV.

Concerning this clone itself: At one boundary the junction diverges from the germline segment, which might be a read error. V gene TRBV7-8 combines with J gene TRBJ2-5, with TRBD1 identical over 12 bases. Germline V gene sequence: CDR1 SGHVS, CDR2 FQNEAQ. The CDR3 runs to 16 residues. CDR3 loop: CASSLARGQGARFWNF. DNA of the CDR3: TGTGCCAGCAGCTTAGCGAGGGGACAGGGGGCTAGGTTTTGGAACTTC.

The J gene is TRBJ1-1, the V gene TRBV4-2; 12 nucleotides match TRBD1. The CDR3 runs to 16 residues. Germline trimming cut 4 bases from V and 0 bases from J; bases unmatched to any gene: 3. Germline CDR1 LGHNA, CDR2 YNFKEQ. The CDR3 coding sequence is TGTGCCAGCAGCCCTGGGACAGGGGGCTTGAACACTGAAGCTTTCTTT. Translation: CASSPGTGGLNTEAFF.

The gene calls are TRBV6-1 and TRBJ1-1; D is perhaps TRBD1 (5 bases). Germline CDR1 MNHNS, CDR2 SASEGT. V was shortened by 4 bases and J by 1 base, with 7 bases between the two germline ends. The CDR3 has 13 residues. CDR3 protein: CASSAQGNTEAFF. The DNA for the CDR3 is TGTGCCAGCAGTGCTCAGGGGAACACTGAAGCTTTCTTT.

In regard to this clone: The sample holds other DNA sequences that translate to the same CDR3. The J gene is TRBJ2-3, the V gene TRBV7-2; 7 positions match TRBD2. J lost 1 base, V lost 3 bases, and 1 base had no gene match. CDR1 is SGHTA, CDR2 FQGNSA, per germline. The CDR3 covers 14 residues. The CDR3 DNA reads TGTGCCAGCAGCTTTGGGGGGGGCACAGATACGCAGTATTTT. This gives the protein CASSFGGGTDTQYF.